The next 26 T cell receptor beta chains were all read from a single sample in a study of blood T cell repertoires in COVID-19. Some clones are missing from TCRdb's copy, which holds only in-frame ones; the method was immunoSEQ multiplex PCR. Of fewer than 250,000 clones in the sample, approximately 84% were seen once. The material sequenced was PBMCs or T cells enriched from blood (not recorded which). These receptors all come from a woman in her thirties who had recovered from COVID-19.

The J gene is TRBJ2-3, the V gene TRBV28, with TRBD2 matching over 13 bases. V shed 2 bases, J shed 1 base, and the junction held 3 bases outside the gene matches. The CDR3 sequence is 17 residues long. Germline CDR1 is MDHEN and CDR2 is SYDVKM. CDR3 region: CASSLATSGRGTDTQYF. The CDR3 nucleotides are TGTGCCAGCAGTTTAGCAACTAGCGGGAGGGGCACAGATACGCAGTATTTT. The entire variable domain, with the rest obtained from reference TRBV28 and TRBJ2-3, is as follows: DVKVTQSSRYLVKRTGEKVFLECVQDMDHENMFWYRQDPGLGLRLIYFSYDVKMKEKGDIPEGYSVSREKKERFSLILESASTNQTSMYLCASSLATSGRGTDTQYFGPGTRLTVL.

In DNA form, the CDR3 reads TGTGCCAGCAGCCAAGGACAGGCAGGGGATACGCAGTATTTT. Encoded protein: CASSQGQAGDTQYF. The rearrangement joins TRBV11-3 to TRBJ2-3, with 7 positions matching TRBD1. The length of the CDR3 is 14 residues. V was clipped by 5 bases and J by 6 bases; unmatched bases: 8. Germline V gene lookup returns CDR1 SGHNT and CDR2 YENEEA.

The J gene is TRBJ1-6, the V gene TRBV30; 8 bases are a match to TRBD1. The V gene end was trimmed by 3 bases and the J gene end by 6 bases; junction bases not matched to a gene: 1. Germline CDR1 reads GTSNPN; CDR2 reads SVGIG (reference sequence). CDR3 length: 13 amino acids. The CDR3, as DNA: TGTGCCTGGAGGACAGGGGTTAATTCACCCCTCCACTTT. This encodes CAWRTGVNSPLHF.

Here the CDR3 DNA reads TGTGCCAGTAGTATAGGTGGGACTCTGAACACTGAAGCTTTCTTT. This sequence encodes CASSIGGTLNTEAFF. This chain links TRBV19 with TRBJ1-1; D is perhaps TRBD1 (5 bases). There are 15 residues in the CDR3. With 1 base removed from V and 0 bases from J, the gap between germline ends came to 9 bases. Germline loops: CDR1 LNHDA, CDR2 SQIVND (reference sequence).

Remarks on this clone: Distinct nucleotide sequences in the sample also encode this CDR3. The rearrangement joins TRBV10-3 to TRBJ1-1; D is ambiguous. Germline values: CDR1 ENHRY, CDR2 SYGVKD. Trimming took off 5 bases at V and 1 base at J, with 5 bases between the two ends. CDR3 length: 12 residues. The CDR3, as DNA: TGTGCCATCAGTACCGGGAACACTGAAGCTTTCTTT. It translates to CAISTGNTEAFF.

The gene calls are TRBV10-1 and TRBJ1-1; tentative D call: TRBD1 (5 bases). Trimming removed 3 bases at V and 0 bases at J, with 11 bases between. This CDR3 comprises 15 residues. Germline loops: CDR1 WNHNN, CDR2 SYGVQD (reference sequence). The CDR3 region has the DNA TGCGCCAGCAGTGAAAAGGGGATTATGAACACTGAAGCTTTCTTT. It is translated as CASSEKGIMNTEAFF.

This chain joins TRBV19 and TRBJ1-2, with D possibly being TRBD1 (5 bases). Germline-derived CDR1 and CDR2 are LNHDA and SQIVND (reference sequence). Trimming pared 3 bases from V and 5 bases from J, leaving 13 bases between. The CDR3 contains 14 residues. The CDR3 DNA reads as TGTGCCAGTAGTATCCGGGACGGGGGGTATGGCTACACCTTC. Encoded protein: CASSIRDGGYGYTF.

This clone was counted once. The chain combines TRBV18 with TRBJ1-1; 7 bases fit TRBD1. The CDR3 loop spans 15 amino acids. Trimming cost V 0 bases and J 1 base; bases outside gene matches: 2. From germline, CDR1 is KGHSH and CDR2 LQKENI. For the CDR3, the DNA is TGTGCCAGCTCACCACCGCAGGGGGGGAACACTGAAGCTTTCTTT. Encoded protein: CASSPPQGGNTEAFF.

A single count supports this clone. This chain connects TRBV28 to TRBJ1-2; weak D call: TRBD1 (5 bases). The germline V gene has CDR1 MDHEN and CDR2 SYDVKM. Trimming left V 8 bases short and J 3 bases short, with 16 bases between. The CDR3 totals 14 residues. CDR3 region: CASETGVSDYGYTF. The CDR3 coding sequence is TGTGCCAGCGAGACGGGGGTAAGCGACTATGGCTACACCTTC.

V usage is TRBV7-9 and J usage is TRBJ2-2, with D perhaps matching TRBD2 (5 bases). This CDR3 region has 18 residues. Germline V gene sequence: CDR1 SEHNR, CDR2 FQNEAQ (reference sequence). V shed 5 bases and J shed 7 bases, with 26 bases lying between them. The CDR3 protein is CASSPVIEAAKRIGELFF. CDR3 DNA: TGTGCCAGCAGCCCGGTGATTGAAGCGGCAAAGAGGATCGGGGAGCTGTTTTTT.

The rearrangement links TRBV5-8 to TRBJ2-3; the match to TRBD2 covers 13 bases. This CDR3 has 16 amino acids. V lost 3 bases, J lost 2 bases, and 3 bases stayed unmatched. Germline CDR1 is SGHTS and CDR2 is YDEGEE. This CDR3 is CASSWGLAGSTDTQYF. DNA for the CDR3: TGTGCCAGCAGCTGGGGACTAGCGGGATCCACAGATACGCAGTATTTT.

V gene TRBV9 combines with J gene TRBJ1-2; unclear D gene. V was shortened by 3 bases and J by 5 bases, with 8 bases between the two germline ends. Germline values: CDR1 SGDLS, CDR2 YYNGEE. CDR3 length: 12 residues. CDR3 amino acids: CASSALLYGYTF. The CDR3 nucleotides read TGTGCCAGCAGCGCTCTTCTTTATGGCTACACCTTC.

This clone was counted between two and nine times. Written as DNA, the CDR3 is TGTGCCAGTATGGGAGGATCGGGTTTTAGAGAGACCCAGTACTTC. It specifies CASMGGSGFRETQYF. J is TRBJ2-5 and V is TRBV19; tentatively, D is TRBD2 (6 bases). V lost 7 bases and J 4 bases, leaving 19 bases between the germline ends. The CDR3 totals 15 residues. Germline V lookup: CDR1 LNHDA, CDR2 SQIVND (reference sequence).

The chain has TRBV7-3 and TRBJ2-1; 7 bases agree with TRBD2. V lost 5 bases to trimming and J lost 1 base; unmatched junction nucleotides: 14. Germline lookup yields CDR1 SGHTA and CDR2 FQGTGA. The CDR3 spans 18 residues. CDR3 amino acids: CASSPGVAGLRSYNEQFF. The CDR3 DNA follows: TGTGCCAGCAGCCCCGGGGTAGCGGGCCTAAGATCCTACAATGAGCAGTTCTTC.

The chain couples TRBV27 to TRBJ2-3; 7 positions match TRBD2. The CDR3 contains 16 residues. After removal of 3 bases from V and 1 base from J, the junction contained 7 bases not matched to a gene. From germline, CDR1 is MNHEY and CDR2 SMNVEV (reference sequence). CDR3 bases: TGTGCCAGCAGTTTTCGGTCTAGCGGAGGCACAGATACGCAGTATTTT. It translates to CASSFRSSGGTDTQYF.

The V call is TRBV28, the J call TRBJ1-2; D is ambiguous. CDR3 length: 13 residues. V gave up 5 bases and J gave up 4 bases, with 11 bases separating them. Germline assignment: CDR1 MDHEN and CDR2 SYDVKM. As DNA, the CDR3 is TGTGCCAGCAGTCCCCCTGACACCTATGGCTACACCTTC. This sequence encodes CASSPPDTYGYTF.

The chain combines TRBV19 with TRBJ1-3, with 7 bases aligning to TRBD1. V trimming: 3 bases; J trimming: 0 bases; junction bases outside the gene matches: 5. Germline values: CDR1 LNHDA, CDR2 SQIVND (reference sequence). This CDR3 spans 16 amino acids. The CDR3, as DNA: TGTGCCAGTAGTATGGGGGACAGCCTCTCTGGAAACACCATATATTTT. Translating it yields CASSMGDSLSGNTIYF.

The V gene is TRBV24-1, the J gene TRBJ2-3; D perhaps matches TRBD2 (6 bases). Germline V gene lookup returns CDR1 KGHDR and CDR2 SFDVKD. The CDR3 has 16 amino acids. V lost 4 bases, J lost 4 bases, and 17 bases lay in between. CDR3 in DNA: TGTGCCACCAGTGAGGCTAGCGCCCCTCGCTCAGATACGCAGTATTTT. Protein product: CATSEASAPRSDTQYF.

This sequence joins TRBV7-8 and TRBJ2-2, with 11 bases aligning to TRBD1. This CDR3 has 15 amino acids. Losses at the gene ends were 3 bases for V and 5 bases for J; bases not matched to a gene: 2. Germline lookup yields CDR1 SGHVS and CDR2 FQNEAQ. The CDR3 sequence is CASSFGTGGTGELFF. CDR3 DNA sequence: TGTGCCAGCAGCTTCGGGACAGGGGGAACCGGGGAGCTGTTTTTT.

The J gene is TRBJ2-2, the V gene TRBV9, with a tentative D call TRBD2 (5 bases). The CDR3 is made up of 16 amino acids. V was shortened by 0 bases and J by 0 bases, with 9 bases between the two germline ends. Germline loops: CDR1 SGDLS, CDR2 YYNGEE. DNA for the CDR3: TGTGCCAGCAGCGTAGGGGGAGAACCGAACACCGGGGAGCTGTTTTTT. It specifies CASSVGGEPNTGELFF.

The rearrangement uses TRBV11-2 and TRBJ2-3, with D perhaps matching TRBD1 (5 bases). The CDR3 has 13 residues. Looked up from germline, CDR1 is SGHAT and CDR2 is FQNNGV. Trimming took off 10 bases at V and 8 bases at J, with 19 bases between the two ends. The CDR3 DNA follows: TGTGCCACTCGGGCCAGGGATATTGGTACGCAGTATTTT. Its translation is CATRARDIGTQYF.

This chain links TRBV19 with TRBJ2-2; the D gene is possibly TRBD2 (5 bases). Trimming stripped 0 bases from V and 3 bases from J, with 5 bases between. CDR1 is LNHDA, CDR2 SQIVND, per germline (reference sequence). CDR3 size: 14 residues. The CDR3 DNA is TGTGCCAGTAGTATAGAGGGAGACACCGGGGAGCTGTTTTTT. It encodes CASSIEGDTGELFF.

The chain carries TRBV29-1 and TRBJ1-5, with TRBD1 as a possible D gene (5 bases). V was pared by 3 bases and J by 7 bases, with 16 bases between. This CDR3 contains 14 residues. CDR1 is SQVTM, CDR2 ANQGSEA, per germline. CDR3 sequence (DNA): TGCAGCGTTGACGTGGGGCGGGAGGGCCAGCCCCAGCATTTT. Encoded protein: CSVDVGREGQPQHF.

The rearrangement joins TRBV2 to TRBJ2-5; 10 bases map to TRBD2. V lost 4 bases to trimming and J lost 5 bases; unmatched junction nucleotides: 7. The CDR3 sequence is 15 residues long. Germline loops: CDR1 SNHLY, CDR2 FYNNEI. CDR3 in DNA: TGTGCCAGCAGTGCAAGCGGGGGGGCGTGGGAGACCCAGTACTTC. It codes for CASSASGGAWETQYF. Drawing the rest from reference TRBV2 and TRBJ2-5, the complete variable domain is EPEVTQTPSHQVTQMGQEVILRCVPISNHLYFYWYRQILGQKVEFLVSFYNNEISEKSEIFDDQFSVERPDGSNFTLKIRSTKLEDSAMYFCASSASGGAWETQYFGPGTRLLVL.

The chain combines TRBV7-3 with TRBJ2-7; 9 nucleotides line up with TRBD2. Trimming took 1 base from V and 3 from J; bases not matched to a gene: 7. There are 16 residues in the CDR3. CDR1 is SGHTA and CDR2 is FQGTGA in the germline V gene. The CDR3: CASSLMASGAGYEQYF. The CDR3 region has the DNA TGTGCCAGCAGCTTAATGGCTAGCGGGGCCGGCTACGAGCAGTACTTC.

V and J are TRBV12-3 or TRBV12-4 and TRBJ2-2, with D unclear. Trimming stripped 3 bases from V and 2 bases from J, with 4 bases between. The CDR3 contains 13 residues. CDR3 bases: TGTGCCAGCAGTTTTTCTAACACCGGGGAGCTGTTTTTT. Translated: CASSFSNTGELFF.